The clone carrying this T cell receptor beta chain was found a few times. The antigen is not known. The sample is drawn from a study of regulatory T cells in long-lasting Graves disease. Study results and caveats: Limited sample numbers may have lowered accuracy. Persistent disease exhibited a predilection for TRBV28, TRBJ1-2 and TRBJ2-5.

The time point was: persistent/refractory GD, antithyroid drugs over 5 years with positive TRAb. Scientists built the TCR library using RNA that was extracted from PBMCs. The authors built TCR beta libraries using iRepertoire HTBI primers and Arm-PCR of CDR3 regions. MiXCR, applied by TCRdb to the multiplex PCR reads, yields one record per CDR3 protein. The sample lists 650,000 to 700,000 distinct CDR3 sequences, around 32% occurring once. With 2 bases removed from V and 6 bases from J, the gap between germline ends came to 25 bases. CDR3 length equals 19 residues. Germline CDR1 reads MNHEY; CDR2 reads SVGAGI.

This receptor was identified in a female donor with Graves disease. This material consisted of peripheral blood mononuclear cells (PBMCs), taken when the disease was refractory, from a patient treated with antithyroid drugs. The chain recombines TRBV6-5 with TRBJ2-2; D possibly corresponds to TRBD1 (5 bases). The CDR3 DNA follows: TGTGCCAGCAGTTACCGCTGTACCAGGGCTACTTCTTGCCCCGGGGAGCTGTTTTTT. Translated, it gives CASSYRCTRATSCPGELFF.